This T cell receptor beta chain derives from a study of blood T cells in healthy people across ages. This clonotype was recorded at least ten times. This CDR3 is built from 16 residues. The germline V gene encodes CDR1 LGHNT and CDR2 FRNRAP. The trim removed 1 base at V and 2 bases at J, leaving 5 bases unmatched. Samples each had at least 5.5 micrograms of total RNA extracted. The authors ran a second PCR of about 7 to 11 cycles using a sample-barcoded 5' primer and a J-beta primer mix. TCRdb re-derived calls from the 5' RACE reads in MiXCR, one entry per CDR3 protein. This sample has 710,000 or so distinct CDR3 sequences, with roughly 32% found just once.

Sequenced material: blood. This TCR derives from an elderly woman in good health. The rearrangement joins TRBV12-5 to TRBJ2-7; 10 bases align to TRBD1. The CDR3 region has the DNA TGTGCTAGTGGTTTGGCCTCCGGGACAGGGGCCTACGAGCAGTACTTC. Protein: CASGLASGTGAYEQYF.